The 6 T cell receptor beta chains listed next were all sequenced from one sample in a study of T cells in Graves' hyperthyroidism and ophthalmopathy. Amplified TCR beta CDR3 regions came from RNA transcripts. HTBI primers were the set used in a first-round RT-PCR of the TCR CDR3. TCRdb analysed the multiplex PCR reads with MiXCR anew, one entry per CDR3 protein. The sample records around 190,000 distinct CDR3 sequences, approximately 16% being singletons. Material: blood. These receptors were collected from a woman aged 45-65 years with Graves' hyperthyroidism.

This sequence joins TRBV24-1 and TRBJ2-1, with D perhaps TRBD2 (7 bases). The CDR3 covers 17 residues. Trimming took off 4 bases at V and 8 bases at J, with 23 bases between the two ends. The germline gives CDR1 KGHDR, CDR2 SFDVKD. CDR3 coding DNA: TGTGCCACCAGTGACATCAAGCGGGACACGGGGGCCTATGAGCAGTTCTTC. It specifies CATSDIKRDTGAYEQFF.

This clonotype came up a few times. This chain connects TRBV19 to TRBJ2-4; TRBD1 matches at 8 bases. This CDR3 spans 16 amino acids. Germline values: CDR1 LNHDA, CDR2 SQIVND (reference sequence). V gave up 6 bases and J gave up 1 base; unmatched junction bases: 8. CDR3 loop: CASSRTGFEAKNIQYF. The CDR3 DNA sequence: TGTGCCAGTAGCCGGACAGGGTTCGAGGCCAAAAACATTCAGTACTTC.

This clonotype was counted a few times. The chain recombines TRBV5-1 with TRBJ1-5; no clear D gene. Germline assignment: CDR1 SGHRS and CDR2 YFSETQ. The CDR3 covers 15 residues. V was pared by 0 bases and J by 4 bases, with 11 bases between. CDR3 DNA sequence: TGCGCCAGCAGCTTGGCAGGTCAGGAAAATCAGCCCCAGCATTTT. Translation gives CASSLAGQENQPQHF.

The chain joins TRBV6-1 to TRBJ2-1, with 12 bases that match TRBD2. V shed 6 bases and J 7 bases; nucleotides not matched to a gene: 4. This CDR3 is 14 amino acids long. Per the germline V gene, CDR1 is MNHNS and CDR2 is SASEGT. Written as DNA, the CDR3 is TGTGCCAGCAGCTACGGGACTAGCGGGAATGAGCAGTTCTTC. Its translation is CASSYGTSGNEQFF.

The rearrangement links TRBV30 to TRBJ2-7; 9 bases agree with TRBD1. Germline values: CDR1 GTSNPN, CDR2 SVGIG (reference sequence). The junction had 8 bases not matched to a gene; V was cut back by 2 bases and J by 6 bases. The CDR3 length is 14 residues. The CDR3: CAWSIGTGRAEQYF. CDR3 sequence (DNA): TGTGCCTGGAGTATCGGGACAGGGAGGGCCGAGCAGTACTTC.

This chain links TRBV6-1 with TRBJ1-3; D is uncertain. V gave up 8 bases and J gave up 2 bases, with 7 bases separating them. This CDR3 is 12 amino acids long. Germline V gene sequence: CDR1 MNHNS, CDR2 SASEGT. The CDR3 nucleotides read TGTGCCAGCCAGAGCCCTGGAAACACCATATATTTT. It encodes CASQSPGNTIYF.